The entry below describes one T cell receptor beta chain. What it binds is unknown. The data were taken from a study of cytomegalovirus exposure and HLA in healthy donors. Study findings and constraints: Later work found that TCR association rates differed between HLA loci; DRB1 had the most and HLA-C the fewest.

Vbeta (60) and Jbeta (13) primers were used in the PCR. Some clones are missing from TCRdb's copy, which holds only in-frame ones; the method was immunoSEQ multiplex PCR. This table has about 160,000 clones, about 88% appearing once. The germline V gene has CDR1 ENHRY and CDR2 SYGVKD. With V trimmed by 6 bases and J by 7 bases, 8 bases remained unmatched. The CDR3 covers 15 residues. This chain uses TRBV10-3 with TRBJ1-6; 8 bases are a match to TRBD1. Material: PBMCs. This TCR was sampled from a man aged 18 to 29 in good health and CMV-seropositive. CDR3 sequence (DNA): TGTGCCATCAGCGCTTCCCGACAGGGGAATTCACCCCTCCACTTT. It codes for CAISASRQGNSPLHF.